Following are 5 T cell receptor beta chains from one sample sequenced in a study of blood T cell repertoires in COVID-19. Sequencing used immunoSEQ multiplex PCR; TCRdb keeps in-frame clones, though not all of them. The sample has about 500,000 clones; 85% to 90% are singletons. The sample was peripheral blood. The receptors here all came from a woman in her forties or fifties with COVID-19, enrolled during active disease.

The chain has TRBV10-3 and TRBJ2-5, with a tentative D call TRBD2 (7 bases). Germline V CDR1 and CDR2: ENHRY, SYGVKD. Trimming shortened V by 8 bases and J by 4 bases, and 20 bases separated the two germline ends. The CDR3 is 15 residues long. CDR3 sequence reads: CAIGPGGVGRETQYF. CDR3 nucleotides: TGTGCCATCGGTCCGGGGGGCGTCGGTAGAGAGACCCAGTACTTC.

The J gene is TRBJ1-1, the V gene TRBV3-1 (or the pseudogene TRBV3-2), with D hard to call. The germline V gene encodes CDR1 LGHDT and CDR2 YNNKEL (reference sequence). The length of the CDR3 is 13 residues. V was cut by 1 base and J by 5 bases, with 8 bases left in between. CDR3 in DNA: TGTGCCAGCAGCCAAGGAGGACTGACTGAAGCTTTCTTT. Its protein product is CASSQGGLTEAFF.

Concerning this clone: Additional DNA sequences in this sample encode the identical CDR3. The chain employs TRBV27 and TRBJ1-2, with 9 bases lining up with TRBD1. CDR3 size: 15 residues. The germline V gene has CDR1 MNHEY and CDR2 SMNVEV (reference sequence). V gave up 0 bases and J gave up 2 bases; unmatched junction bases: 1. The CDR3: CASSLSGQGNYGYTF. The CDR3 DNA sequence: TGTGCCAGCAGTTTATCGGGACAGGGCAACTATGGCTACACCTTC.

This clone was found a few times. The CDR3 nucleotides read TGTGCCTGGAGTCCATCTAGGAGTTATGGCTACACCTTC. It translates to CAWSPSRSYGYTF. This chain uses TRBV30 with TRBJ1-2; no definite D call. Trimming left V 2 bases short and J 5 bases short, with 12 bases between. CDR1 GTSNPN and CDR2 SVGIG come from the germline V gene (reference sequence). The CDR3 totals 13 residues.

The chain carries TRBV4-1 and TRBJ1-2; 7 bases map to TRBD1. The CDR3 has 14 amino acids. Germline V gene lookup returns CDR1 MGHRA and CDR2 YSYEKL. V lost 4 bases to trimming and J lost 6 bases; unmatched junction nucleotides: 8. In DNA, the CDR3 is TGCGCCAGCAGCCTCGGAGCCAGGGGGGATGGCTACACCTTC. Translating gives CASSLGARGDGYTF.